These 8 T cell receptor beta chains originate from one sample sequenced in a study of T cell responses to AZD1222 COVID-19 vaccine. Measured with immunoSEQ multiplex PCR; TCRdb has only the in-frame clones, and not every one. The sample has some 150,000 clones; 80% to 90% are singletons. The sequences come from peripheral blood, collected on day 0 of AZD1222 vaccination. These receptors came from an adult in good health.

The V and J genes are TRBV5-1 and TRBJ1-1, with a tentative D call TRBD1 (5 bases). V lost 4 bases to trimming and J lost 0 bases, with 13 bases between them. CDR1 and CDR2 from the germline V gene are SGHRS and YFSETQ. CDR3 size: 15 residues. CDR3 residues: CASSLGVALNTEAFF. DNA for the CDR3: TGCGCCAGCAGCCTGGGGGTGGCCCTGAACACTGAAGCTTTCTTT.

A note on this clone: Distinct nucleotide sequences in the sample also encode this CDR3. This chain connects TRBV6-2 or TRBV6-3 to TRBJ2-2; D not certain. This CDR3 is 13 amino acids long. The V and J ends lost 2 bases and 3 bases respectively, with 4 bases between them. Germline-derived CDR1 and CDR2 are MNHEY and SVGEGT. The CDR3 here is CASSYTDTGELFF. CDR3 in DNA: TGTGCCAGCAGTTACACTGACACCGGGGAGCTGTTTTTT.

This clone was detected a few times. The CDR3 spells CASNREGREKLFF. For the CDR3, the DNA is TGTGCCAGCAACCGGGAGGGACGCGAAAAACTGTTTTTT. The chain combines TRBV7-9 with TRBJ1-4, with D possibly TRBD1 on 5 matching bases. CDR1 and CDR2 (germline): SEHNR, FQNEAQ (reference sequence). With 7 bases removed from V and 8 bases from J, the gap between germline ends came to 14 bases. This CDR3 contains 13 residues.

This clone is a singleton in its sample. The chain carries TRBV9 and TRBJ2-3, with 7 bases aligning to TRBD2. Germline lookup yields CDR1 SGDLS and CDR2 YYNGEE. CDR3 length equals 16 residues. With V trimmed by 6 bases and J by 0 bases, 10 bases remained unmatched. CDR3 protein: CASNLEGGASTDTQYF. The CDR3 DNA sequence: TGTGCCAGCAACTTAGAGGGAGGGGCTAGCACAGATACGCAGTATTTT. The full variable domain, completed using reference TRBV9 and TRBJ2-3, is DSGVTQTPKHLITATGQRVTLRCSPRSGDLSVYWYQQSLDQGLQFLIQYYNGEERAKGNILERFSAQQFPDLHSELNLSSLELGDSALYFCASNLEGGASTDTQYFGPGTRLTVL.

DNA of the CDR3: TGTGCCACCAGCAATGGAGACTATGGCTACACCTTC. Translated: CATSNGDYGYTF. The rearrangement joins TRBV15 to TRBJ1-2; D remains unclear. V shed 4 bases and J shed 3 bases, with 6 bases lying between them. CDR3 length equals 12 residues. The germline V gene encodes CDR1 LNHNV and CDR2 YYDKDF (reference sequence).

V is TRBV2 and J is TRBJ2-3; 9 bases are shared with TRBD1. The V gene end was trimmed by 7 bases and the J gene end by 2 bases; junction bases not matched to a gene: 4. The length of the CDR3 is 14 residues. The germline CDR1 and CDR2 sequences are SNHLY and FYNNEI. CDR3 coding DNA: TGTGCCAGCAACGGACAGGGGACCACAGATACGCAGTATTTT. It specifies CASNGQGTTDTQYF.

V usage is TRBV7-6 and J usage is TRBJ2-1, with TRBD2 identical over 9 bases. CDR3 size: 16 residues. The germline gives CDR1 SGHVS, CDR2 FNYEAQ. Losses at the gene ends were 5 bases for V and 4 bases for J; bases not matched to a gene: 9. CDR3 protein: CASSTRTSGLYNEQFF. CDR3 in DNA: TGTGCCAGCAGCACCCGAACTAGCGGGCTATACAATGAGCAGTTCTTC.

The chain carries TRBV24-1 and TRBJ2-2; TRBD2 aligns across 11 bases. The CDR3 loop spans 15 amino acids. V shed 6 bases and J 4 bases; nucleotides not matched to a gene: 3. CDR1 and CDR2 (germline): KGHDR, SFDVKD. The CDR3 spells CATSSSGRITGELFF. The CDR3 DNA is TGTGCCACCAGTTCTAGCGGGAGGATCACCGGGGAGCTGTTTTTT.